These 5 T cell receptor beta chains share one sample of origin, sequenced in a study of blood T cells in healthy people across ages. The use of a sample-barcoded 5' primer and a J-beta primer mix characterized a second PCR of 7 to 11 cycles. TCRdb reprocessed the 5' RACE reads with MiXCR, giving one entry per CDR3 protein. The sample comprises some 1.6 million distinct CDR3 sequences, about 32% of which are singletons, and roughly 10% rests with the top ten. Sequencing was performed on blood. These receptors were taken from a woman aged 25 to 39 in good health.

The V and J genes are TRBV9 and TRBJ2-1, with 10 bases identical to TRBD2. The CDR3 is 15 residues long. From germline, CDR1 is SGDLS and CDR2 YYNGEE. V lost 2 bases, J lost 8 bases, and 7 bases stayed unmatched. The CDR3 loop is CASSVQSGRVHEQFF. CDR3 coding DNA: TGTGCCAGCAGCGTCCAGAGCGGGAGGGTACATGAGCAGTTCTTC.

V usage is TRBV7-8 and J usage is TRBJ1-5; D perhaps matches TRBD1 (5 bases). CDR3 length: 14 residues. Germline assignment: CDR1 SGHVS and CDR2 FQNEAQ. V lost 6 bases, J lost 2 bases, and 11 bases lay in between. The CDR3 DNA reads as TGTGCCAGCAGACCAGACAGTGGCAATCAGCCCCAGCATTTT. Translated: CASRPDSGNQPQHF.

This clonotype was counted between two and nine times. The chain is built from TRBV20-1 and TRBJ2-1, with 12 positions matching TRBD2. With 1 base clipped from V and 6 bases from J, the junction kept 13 bases outside the gene matches. The CDR3 consists of 18 residues. Germline V gene data show CDR1 as DFQATT and CDR2 as SNEGSKA (reference sequence). The DNA of the CDR3 is TGCAGTGCTAGAGTCACTAGCGGGGGGACGCCGACGGGCAATGAGCAGTTCTTC. Translation: CSARVTSGGTPTGNEQFF.

This clonotype was observed a single time. The CDR3 reads CASTQPAAAGYGYTF. In nucleotides, the CDR3 is TGTGCCAGCACCCAACCAGCGGCGGCAGGCTATGGCTACACCTTC. This chain links TRBV6-1 with TRBJ1-2; D remains ambiguous. CDR3 length: 15 amino acids. The ends were cut back, 7 bases at V and 4 bases at J, with 19 bases in the middle. The germline V gene encodes CDR1 MNHNS and CDR2 SASEGT.

Ten or more counts support this clonotype. The genes are TRBV7-9 and TRBJ1-6, with TRBD1 identical over 8 bases. In germline, CDR1 is SEHNR, CDR2 FQNEAQ (reference sequence). This CDR3 is built from 13 residues. Trimming at V came to 5 bases and at J to 8 bases, leaving 2 bases not matched to a gene. The CDR3 nucleotides read TGTGCCAGCAGCGGACAGGGAGATTCACCCCTCCACTTT. It encodes CASSGQGDSPLHF.